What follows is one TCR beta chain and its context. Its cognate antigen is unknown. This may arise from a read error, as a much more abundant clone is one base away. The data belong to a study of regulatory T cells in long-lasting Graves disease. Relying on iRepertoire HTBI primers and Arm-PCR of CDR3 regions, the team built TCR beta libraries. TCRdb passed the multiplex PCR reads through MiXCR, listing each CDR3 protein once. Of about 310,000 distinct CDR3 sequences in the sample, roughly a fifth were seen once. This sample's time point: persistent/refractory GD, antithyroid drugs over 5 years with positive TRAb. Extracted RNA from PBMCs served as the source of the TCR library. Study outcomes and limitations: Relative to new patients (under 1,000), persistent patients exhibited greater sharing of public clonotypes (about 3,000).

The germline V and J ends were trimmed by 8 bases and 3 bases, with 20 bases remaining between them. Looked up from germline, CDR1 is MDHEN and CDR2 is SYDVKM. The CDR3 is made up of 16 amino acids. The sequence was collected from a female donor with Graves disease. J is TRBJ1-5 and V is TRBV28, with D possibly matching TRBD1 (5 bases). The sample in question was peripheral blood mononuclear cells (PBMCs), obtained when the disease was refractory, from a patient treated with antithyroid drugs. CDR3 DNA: TGTGCCAGCGGCGAACAAGGCGGGGGAATCAATCAGCCCCAGCATTTT. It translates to CASGEQGGGINQPQHF.